Listed here are 3 T cell receptor beta chains from one sample, sequenced in a study of CD8+ T cells in alopecia areata. RNA extraction was followed by reverse transcription into cDNA, which acted as the sequencing template. TCRdb's copy holds only in-frame clones and misses some; the assay was immunoSEQ multiplex PCR. The sample consists of around 100,000 clones, 80% to 90% of them appearing once. Treatment noted: oral pan-JAK inhibitor, 5-10 mg twice daily. Sequencing was performed on CD8+ T cells sorted from blood, taken between weeks 30 and 35, from a patient treated with tofacitinib. These receptors were obtained from a human donor with alopecia areata.

This chain links TRBV4-1 with TRBJ1-5; D might be TRBD1 (5 bases). This CDR3 region has 16 residues. CDR1 MGHRA and CDR2 YSYEKL come from the germline V gene. V shed 5 bases and J shed 2 bases, with 16 bases lying between them. Written as DNA, the CDR3 is TGCGCCAGCAGCGGGTGGTATCAGGGCGGCAATCAGCCCCAGCATTTT. This translates into CASSGWYQGGNQPQHF.

The genes are TRBV7-9 and TRBJ2-7, with 9 nucleotides matching TRBD1. V gave up 4 bases and J gave up 4 bases; unmatched junction bases: 5. The germline CDR1 and CDR2 sequences are SEHNR and FQNEAQ (reference sequence). CDR3 length: 14 amino acids. DNA for the CDR3: TGTGCCAGCAGCTGGGGACAGGGAGGGTACGAGCAGTACTTC. It encodes CASSWGQGGYEQYF.

The J gene is TRBJ2-7, the V gene TRBV18; 9 bases agree with TRBD2. V gave up 2 bases and J gave up 1 base; unmatched junction bases: 6. The germline V gene has CDR1 KGHSH and CDR2 LQKENI. The CDR3 covers 16 residues. The CDR3: CASSPGSSGGSYEQYF. Written as DNA, the CDR3 is TGTGCCAGCTCACCAGGGAGTAGCGGGGGATCCTACGAGCAGTACTTC.